The TCR beta chain under discussion was sequenced for a study of breast tumors, draining lymph nodes, adjacent tissues. General study points: Tumor T cell lymph node origin was a supported hypothesis, not proven. Luminal-like breast cancer showed significantly higher tumor–nontumor repertoire similarity than basal-like. Tumor TCR diversity was below lymph nodes but above nontumor tissue.

This clonotype has at least ten counts. Antigen: not known. Samples came from axillary lymph nodes draining the breast cancer. Germline CDR1 is DFQATT and CDR2 is SNEGSKA (reference sequence). CDR3 length equals 12 residues. V lost 6 bases and J lost 6, with 12 bases in between. MiXCR, applied by TCRdb to the multiplex PCR reads, yields one record per CDR3 protein. The data contain 140,000 or so distinct CDR3 sequences, approximately 32% of them singletons. The source material was axillary lymph node tissue. The rearrangement uses TRBV20-1 and TRBJ2-1, with D tentatively TRBD1 (6 bases). This sequence was found in a female donor with breast cancer. Some clones in this sample may be carry-over from other donors' samples. CDR3 residues: CSAFQGGNEQFF. CDR3 DNA: TGCAGTGCCTTCCAAGGGGGCAATGAGCAGTTCTTC.